This T cell receptor beta chain was sequenced for a study of shared clonotypes between healthy human individuals (dated by TCRdb to about 2020). Describing the broader study: The cohort included three men and a couple of women between 18 and 49 years of age. For each donor, three plates each were used for CD4 naive and CD4 memory, two plates were used for CD8 naive, and one plate was used for CD8 memory. The study deeply sequenced blood TCR repertoires of 5 or 6 healthy adults to estimate repertoire size and the extent of clonotype sharing between individuals. To increase sequencing depth and limit assay-specific biases, TCR repertoire library preparation and sequencing were carried out by different laboratories using diverse techniques. Between about 0.85 and 9.5 billion PBMCs per donor were obtained by leukapheresis.

Of note for this clone: Its binding antigen is unknown. Per-base qualities were not stored, and no clone one base away is much larger.

Donors were healthy HIV-negative adults with no recently reported acute infections or vaccinations. All donors were Caucasian adults living in Nashville, Tennessee, USA. CD4+ T cells were enriched by magnetic negative selection; naive cells were then positively selected on CD45RA, and the negative fraction formed the memory subset. Blood was collected by leukapheresis, and PBMCs were isolated by Ficoll-Histopaque density gradient centrifugation and then cryopreserved in liquid nitrogen vapor phase. Analytical flow cytometry was used to check the purity and quantity of every magnetically sorted T cell population. From each sorted fraction, genomic DNA was isolated and quantified by UV absorbance on a Nanodrop 2000c. Results the study describes overall, beyond this receptor: Pairwise subsampling indicated that sequencing depth was expected to affect the degree of clonotype sharing among donors. When a handful of donors were compared, the shared fraction of clonotypes was 5% to 6.5% for naive CD4, less than 4% for naive CD8, roughly 2.5% for memory CD4, and 0.3% to 0.5% for memory CD8. Incomplete sequencing was indicated by rarefaction of sorted-subset datasets, despite the large sequencing depth. Clonotypes shared by all four sorted-subset donors showed higher generation probabilities than non-shared clonotypes. Naive subsets generally had larger estimated clonotype richness than memory subsets did. The small number of donors limited the genetic and exposure-history diversity represented. Sampling was restricted to blood, and TCR repertoires in tissues likely differ from the TCR repertoires found in blood.

Using the deep immunoSEQ assay, multiplex PCR amplified TCR CDR3 regions from genomic DNA. For each cell subset, the extracted genomic DNA was distributed evenly across all wells of several immunoSEQ 96-well plates, and each plate served as one replicate. For sorted subsets, 200 ng of genomic DNA, equivalent to 30,000 or so T cell genomes, went into each replicate PCR. Purified libraries were quantified with a Qubit 3.0 fluorometer, sized on a Bioanalyzer 2100, and re-quantified with the KAPA Library Quantification kit. Every immunoSEQ 96-well plate was sequenced on a dedicated single-read 150-cycle Illumina NextSeq 550 flow cell. Per the original workflow: Because only junctional sequences without quality scores were contained in the immunoSEQ output, filtering matching that applied to full-length reads could not be performed. Sequences were annotated with PyIR, a Python wrapper for IgBLAST v1.9, and V/J genes and CDR3 were assigned using IMGT germline references. Reads were removed for weak V/J assignments (E-value above 1e-6), missing CDR3, stop codons, out-of-frame junctions, or ambiguous translated residues. V3J clonotypes were defined as sequences sharing the same inferred V gene, J gene, and CDR3 amino acid sequence. To compute the percentage overlap between repertoires, the number of shared unique clonotypes was divided by the size of the smaller repertoire. Three approaches were used to assess repertoire richness: RTK rarefaction, the Chao1 estimator, and Recon v2.1 estimates of unobserved clonotypes. OLGA was used to compute generation probabilities for all TCRbeta clonotypes that the gDNA method yielded from a handful of donors. Held by TCRdb, this immuneACCESS table contains in-frame sequences only and omits some clones. Under half of the omission traces to an unresolved V gene where checked; the cause of the rest is unknown. That table supplies the V and J calls and clone size; D and trimming were determined from the DNA. The sample table lists some 2.1 million clones, approximately 95% of them with a count of one. Around 0.13% of the sample is in the top ten clones.

A distance of 9 bases separates the germline ends of V and J, which lose 4 bases and 4 bases respectively. The CDR3 covers 13 residues, taking in both the cysteine and the phenylalanine. Kept here is only the CDR3 DNA, which spans 39 bases and is read in frame from base 1. For CDR1 and CDR2, the germline V gene (reference sequence) lists SGHNT and YYREEE. The chain is made from TRBV5-4 and TRBJ1-3; a tentative D match to TRBD1 spans 6 bases. The source is a man younger than 30 in good health. The sample was naive CD4+ T cells sorted from blood. This sample's cell subset or site label indicates: CD45RA+ positively selected. The CDR3 reads CASSIDRGNTIYF. The sequence in DNA is TGTGCCAGCAGCATTGACAGGGGAAACACCATATATTTT.